These 16 T cell receptor beta chains share one sample of origin, sequenced in a study of memory CD4+ T cells and cytomegalovirus serostatus. The sort gate was single viable CD3+CD4+CD8-CD45RO+ cells for memory CD4+ T cells. Produced via immunoSEQ multiplex PCR; TCRdb's table is partial and in-frame only. This table has about 46,000 clones, about 73% appearing once. Sequences were obtained from memory CD4+ T cells from blood. These receptors came from an adult in good health and CMV-seronegative.

V usage is TRBV4-1 and J usage is TRBJ2-7, with unresolved D. V lost 5 bases, J lost 0 bases, and 2 bases lay in between. From germline, CDR1 is MGHRA and CDR2 YSYEKL. CDR3 length: 11 amino acids. CDR3: CASSFSYEQYF. CDR3 DNA: TGCGCCAGCAGCTTCTCCTACGAGCAGTACTTC.

V is TRBV5-1 and J is TRBJ2-3, with TRBD2 identical over 13 bases. This CDR3 spans 13 amino acids. The ends lost 4 bases at V and 10 bases at J; junction bases unmatched: 3. Germline CDR1 reads SGHRS; CDR2 reads YFSETQ. CDR3: CASSTSGGASQYF. For the CDR3, the DNA is TGCGCCAGCAGCACTAGCGGGGGGGCCTCGCAGTATTTT.

V is TRBV7-6 and J is TRBJ1-1; D is unclear. The length of the CDR3 is 15 residues. CDR1 is SGHVS, CDR2 FNYEAQ, per germline. V gave up 1 base and J gave up 1 base, with 10 bases separating them. The DNA for the CDR3 is TGTGCCAGCAGCTTAGATCCCTCCACGAACACTGAAGCTTTCTTT. This encodes CASSLDPSTNTEAFF.

V usage is TRBV6-5 and J usage is TRBJ1-1, with a weak D call TRBD1 (6 bases). The CDR3 runs to 15 residues. Germline CDR1 is MNHEY and CDR2 is SVGAGI. V dropped 2 bases and J dropped 6 bases, with 16 bases sitting between them. In DNA form, the CDR3 reads TGTGCCAGCAGTTACGAGGGGGGGGCTTATTCTGAAGCTTTCTTT. Translated: CASSYEGGAYSEAFF.

The chain couples TRBV4-1 to TRBJ2-4, with D uncertain. The germline V and J ends were trimmed by 1 base and 2 bases, with 12 bases remaining between them. The CDR3 covers 16 residues. Per the germline V gene, CDR1 is MGHRA and CDR2 is YSYEKL. In DNA, the CDR3 is TGCGCCAGCAGCCAAGCCCCAATCAGATCCAAAAACATTCAGTACTTC. Translating it yields CASSQAPIRSKNIQYF.

The chain employs TRBV4-3 and TRBJ2-1; possibly TRBD2 for D (5 bases). Germline V gives CDR1 LGHNA, CDR2 YSLEER. The CDR3 is made up of 18 amino acids. The V gene lost 0 bases and the J gene lost 9 bases, with 24 bases spanning the gap. The CDR3 region has the DNA TGCGCCAGCAGCCAAGATACTAGAGGGATCTCGGAATTGGGTGAGCAGTTCTTC. Amino acids: CASSQDTRGISELGEQFF.

J is TRBJ1-6 and V is TRBV7-2, with D hard to call. CDR1 is SGHTA and CDR2 is FQGNSA in the germline V gene. The CDR3 is made up of 14 amino acids. V was shortened by 1 base and J by 5 bases, with 6 bases between the two germline ends. The chain's CDR3 is CASSLGINNSPLHF. CDR3 coding DNA: TGTGCCAGCAGCTTAGGCATAAATAATTCACCCCTCCACTTT.

The J gene is TRBJ2-3, the V gene TRBV30; the D is unclear. Germline V gene sequence: CDR1 GTSNPN, CDR2 SVGIG (reference sequence). The ends were cut back, 0 bases at V and 3 bases at J, with 7 bases in the middle. The CDR3 loop spans 13 amino acids. CDR3: CAWSVRPTDTQYF. CDR3 nucleotide sequence: TGTGCCTGGAGTGTACGCCCAACAGATACGCAGTATTTT.

The chain is built from TRBV6-5 and TRBJ1-2; 7 bases agree with TRBD1. With 2 bases clipped from V and 6 bases from J, the junction kept 12 bases outside the gene matches. The CDR3 extends over 16 amino acids. The germline gives CDR1 MNHEY, CDR2 SVGAGI. The CDR3 DNA follows: TGTGCCAGCAGTTACCGGAACGACAGGGTAGGAGATGGCTACACCTTC. Amino acids: CASSYRNDRVGDGYTF.

V usage is TRBV7-2 and J usage is TRBJ2-1, with 14 bases aligning to TRBD2. V gave up 6 bases and J gave up 3 bases; unmatched junction bases: 4. Germline CDR1 SGHTA, CDR2 FQGNSA. The CDR3 spans 16 residues. The CDR3 here is CASRTSGGVGYNEQFF. The CDR3 bases are TGTGCCAGCAGGACTAGCGGGGGGGTGGGCTACAATGAGCAGTTCTTC.

This clone was seen only a few times. V usage is TRBV6-6 and J usage is TRBJ1-1; tentatively, D is TRBD1 (6 bases). Germline V gene sequence: CDR1 MNHNY, CDR2 SVGAGI (reference sequence). The germline V and J ends were trimmed by 2 bases and 5 bases, with 15 bases remaining between them. The CDR3 totals 15 residues. CDR3 bases: TGTGCCAGCAGTTACGGTGAGGGGGTGAGGACTGAAGCTTTCTTT. Translation gives CASSYGEGVRTEAFF.

V and J are TRBV19 and TRBJ1-5; no firm D call. V was pared by 1 base and J by 4 bases, with 11 bases between. Germline lookup yields CDR1 LNHDA and CDR2 SQIVND (reference sequence). This CDR3 region has 15 residues. The CDR3 protein is CASSIGGGPNQPQHF. The DNA for the CDR3 is TGTGCCAGTAGTATAGGGGGAGGGCCGAATCAGCCCCAGCATTTT.

This clone was picked up a small number of times. The gene calls are TRBV5-1 and TRBJ2-1; 11 nucleotides agree with TRBD2. CDR1 and CDR2 from the germline V gene are SGHRS and YFSETQ. The CDR3 has 16 amino acids. V dropped 2 bases and J dropped 4; count of bases not matched to a gene: 5. The CDR3 coding sequence is TGCGCCAGCAGCTTAACTAGCGGGGGAGTATACAATGAGCAGTTCTTC. It translates to CASSLTSGGVYNEQFF.

Note on this clone: One end of the junction varies from germline; a read error may be responsible. This rearrangement joins TRBV27 to TRBJ2-1, with unresolved D. Germline CDR1 is MNHEY and CDR2 is SMNVEV (reference sequence). The length of the CDR3 is 17 residues. The chain's CDR3 is CASSPFSTPTSDNEQFF. Written as DNA, the CDR3 is TGTGCCAGCAGTCCTTTCTCGACTCCGACCTCCGACAATGAGCAGTTCTTC.

The chain combines TRBV2 with TRBJ2-7, with D perhaps TRBD1 (5 bases). V dropped 3 bases and J dropped 4 bases, with 16 bases sitting between them. This CDR3 comprises 15 residues. Germline CDR1 SNHLY, CDR2 FYNNEI. CDR3 loop: CASSDPLGVTYEQYF. CDR3 nucleotides: TGTGCCAGCAGTGACCCGTTAGGGGTCACGTACGAGCAGTACTTC.

J is TRBJ2-3 and V is TRBV7-6, with a possible D match to TRBD2 (6 bases). Germline CDR1 SGHVS, CDR2 FNYEAQ. V was trimmed by 4 bases and J by 2 bases, leaving 13 bases between them. The CDR3 extends over 15 amino acids. CDR3 sequence: CASSWLGGYTDTQYF. The CDR3 bases are TGTGCCAGCAGCTGGCTCGGGGGATACACAGATACGCAGTATTTT.